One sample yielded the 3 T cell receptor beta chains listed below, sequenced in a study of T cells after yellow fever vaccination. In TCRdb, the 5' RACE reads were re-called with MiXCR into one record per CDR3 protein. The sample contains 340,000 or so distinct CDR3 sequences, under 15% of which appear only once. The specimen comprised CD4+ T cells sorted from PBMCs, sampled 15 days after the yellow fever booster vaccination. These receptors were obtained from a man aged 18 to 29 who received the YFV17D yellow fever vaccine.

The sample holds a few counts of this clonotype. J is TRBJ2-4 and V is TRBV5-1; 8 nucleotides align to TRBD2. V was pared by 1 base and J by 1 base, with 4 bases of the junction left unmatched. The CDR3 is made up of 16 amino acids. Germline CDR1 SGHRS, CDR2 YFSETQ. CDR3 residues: CASSLSGGTAKNIQYF. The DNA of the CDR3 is TGCGCCAGCAGCTTGTCGGGGGGGACGGCCAAAAACATTCAGTACTTC. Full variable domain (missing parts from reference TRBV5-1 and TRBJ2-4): KAGVTQTPRYLIKTRGQQVTLSCSPISGHRSVSWYQQTPGQGLQFLFEYFSETQRNKGNFPGRFSGRQFSNSRSEMNVSTLELGDSALYLCASSLSGGTAKNIQYFGAGTRLSVL.

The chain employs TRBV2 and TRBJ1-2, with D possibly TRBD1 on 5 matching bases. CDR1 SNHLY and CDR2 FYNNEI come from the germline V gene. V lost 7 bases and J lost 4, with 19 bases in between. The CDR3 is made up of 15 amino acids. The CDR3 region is CASTEGSGEIYGYTF. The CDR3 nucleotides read TGTGCCAGCACCGAGGGGTCAGGAGAGATCTATGGCTACACCTTC.

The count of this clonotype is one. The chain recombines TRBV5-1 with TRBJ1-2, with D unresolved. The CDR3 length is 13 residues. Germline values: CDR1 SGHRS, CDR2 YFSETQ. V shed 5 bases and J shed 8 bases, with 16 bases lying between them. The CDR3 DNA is TGCGCCAGCAGACCCGGCCCCGGCGGGGGCTACACCTTC. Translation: CASRPGPGGGYTF.